The 2 T cell receptor beta chains given below trace back to one sample, sequenced in a study of blood T cells in healthy people across ages. A J-beta primer mix and a sample-barcoded 5' primer were used in a second PCR of roughly 7 to 12 cycles. TCRdb independently ran MiXCR on the 5' RACE reads; one entry per CDR3 protein. The data hold under 800,000 distinct CDR3 sequences, with under 25% observed a single time. Sequencing input: blood. These receptors all come from a man in his 70s in good health.

This clonotype turned up a few times. V is TRBV7-9 and J is TRBJ2-5; 12 nucleotides match TRBD2. TRBJ2-7 explains the end of the DNA better; the J call may be wrong. The germline gives CDR1 SEHNR, CDR2 FQNEAQ (reference sequence). This CDR3 comprises 16 residues. The CDR3 loop reads CASSLGLAGPSYEQYF. The CDR3 region has the DNA TGTGCCAGCAGCTTGGGACTAGCGGGCCCCTCCTACGAGCAGTACTTC.

The chain recombines TRBV24-1 with TRBJ2-1; D possibly corresponds to TRBD1 (5 bases). This CDR3 has 14 amino acids. Germline V gene data show CDR1 as KGHDR and CDR2 as SFDVKD. V was clipped by 4 bases and J by 8 bases, with 14 bases between them. The CDR3 here is CATSDPSQGDEQFF. CDR3 nucleotide sequence: TGTGCCACCAGTGACCCCTCCCAGGGCGATGAGCAGTTCTTC.